The T cell receptor beta chain under discussion was sequenced for a study of shared T cell receptors in the human thymus. The CDR3 sequence is 16 residues long. Germline CDR1 is SGHAT and CDR2 is FQNNGV. With 3 bases removed from V and 5 bases from J, the gap between germline ends came to 20 bases. Here immunoSEQ multiplex PCR was the method, and the copy in TCRdb shows in-frame clones only, minus some. The sample contains about 660,000 clones, 88% of which appear only once. This sample was shared with a second study, whose subject was human thymus T cells. From that paper: The donor group consisted of healthy Finnish infants who were having corrective surgery for congenital heart defects. Blood and thymic repertoires both appeared biased in V and J gene usage.

Sequenced input: thymocytes. The sequence was obtained from a boy under two years old with a congenital heart defect. This chain links TRBV11-2 with TRBJ2-7; D might be TRBD1 (6 bases). CDR3 sequence: CASSLVNRVRKDEQYF. CDR3 sequence (DNA): TGTGCCAGCAGCTTGGTCAACAGGGTGAGGAAGGACGAGCAGTACTTC.